One and the same sample provided the 30 T cell receptor beta chains below, sequenced in a study of shared clonotypes between healthy human individuals. The data were produced by immunoSEQ multiplex PCR, yet TCRdb's version contains in-frame clones alone and is incomplete. The sample has roughly 2 million clones, 85% to 95% seen once; the top ten hold under 0.15%. The sample was naive CD4+ T cells sorted from blood. Subset given: CD45RA+ positively selected. These receptors all come from a man aged 18 to 29 in good health.

The chain links TRBV5-6 to TRBJ2-5, with D perhaps matching TRBD1 or TRBD2 (5 bases each). The CDR3 is 14 residues long. V lost 3 bases and J 1 base, leaving 10 bases between the germline ends. Germline lookup yields CDR1 SGHDT and CDR2 YYEEEE. CDR3 sequence (DNA): TGTGCCAGCAGCTACGTTGGGACCCAAGAGACCCAGTACTTC. It codes for CASSYVGTQETQYF.

The chain uses TRBV10-3 and TRBJ2-2; D possibly matches TRBD1 or TRBD2 (5 bases each). With 3 bases removed from V and 6 bases from J, the gap between germline ends came to 11 bases. The CDR3 consists of 14 residues. The germline gives CDR1 ENHRY, CDR2 SYGVKD. CDR3 sequence reads: CAISEEGRAGELFF. DNA of the CDR3: TGTGCCATCAGTGAAGAGGGGCGCGCCGGGGAGCTGTTTTTT.

Regarding this clone: Within the sample, other DNA sequences also encode this same CDR3. This chain uses TRBV30 with TRBJ1-5; D is uncertain. This CDR3 region has 13 residues. V was cut by 1 base and J by 6 bases, with 10 bases left in between. The V gene's germline CDR1 is GTSNPN and CDR2 SVGIG (reference sequence). CDR3 nucleotide sequence: TGTGCCTGGAGTGGTCAAGCAGGTCAGCCCCAGCATTTT. This translates into CAWSGQAGQPQHF.

This chain joins TRBV19 and TRBJ2-7; TRBD1 is a possible D gene (6 bases). Germline CDR1 reads LNHDA; CDR2 reads SQIVND (reference sequence). V was cut by 6 bases and J by 2 bases, with 14 bases left in between. This CDR3 is built from 14 residues. As DNA, the CDR3 is TGTGCCAGTAGCAGAGGCCGGGACACCTACGAGCAGTACTTC. It is translated as CASSRGRDTYEQYF. Using reference TRBV19 and TRBJ2-7 for the parts outside the CDR3, the full variable domain is DGGITQSPKYLFRKEGQNVTLSCEQNLNHDAMYWYRQDPGQGLRLIYYSQIVNDFQKGDIAEGYSVSREKKESFPLTVTSAQKNPTAFYLCASSRGRDTYEQYFGPGTRLTVT.

The CDR3 DNA follows: TGTGCCAGCAGCTTGGATTCTTCTGTGAGAGCCAAAAACATTCAGTACTTC. Translating it yields CASSLDSSVRAKNIQYF. The genes are TRBV5-6 and TRBJ2-4, with D unclear. Deletions cut 0 bases from V and 0 bases from J, with 13 bases between. Looked up from germline, CDR1 is SGHDT and CDR2 is YYEEEE. The CDR3 length is 17 residues.

This clone was recorded a few times. The chain links TRBV30 to TRBJ1-6; perhaps TRBD1 as D (5 bases). CDR3 size: 15 residues. Germline CDR1 is GTSNPN and CDR2 is SVGIG (reference sequence). V was cut by 0 bases and J by 8 bases, with 14 bases left in between. The CDR3 loop reads CAWSVRRGGDSPLHF. DNA for the CDR3: TGTGCCTGGAGTGTACGTAGGGGTGGCGATTCACCCCTCCACTTT.

The chain is built from TRBV30 and TRBJ1-6; perhaps TRBD1 as D (5 bases). Germline CDR1 and CDR2: GTSNPN and SVGIG (reference sequence). V lost 1 base and J lost 8, with 9 bases in between. The CDR3 loop spans 13 amino acids. CDR3 DNA: TGTGCCTGGAGTGGGGGGAGGTATTCACCCCTCCACTTT. Its translation is CAWSGGRYSPLHF.

The chain carries TRBV7-9 and TRBJ2-6; no firm D call. The germline V and J ends were trimmed by 1 base and 1 base, with 5 bases remaining between them. Germline V gene data show CDR1 as SEHNR and CDR2 as FQNEAQ (reference sequence). This CDR3 is 15 amino acids long. The CDR3 region is CASSLGDSGANVLTF. The CDR3 coding sequence is TGTGCCAGCAGCTTAGGAGATTCTGGGGCCAACGTCCTGACTTTC.

The chain recombines TRBV7-2 with TRBJ1-1; a weak D match, TRBD1 (6 bases). Deletions cut 1 base from V and 1 base from J, with 7 bases between. The CDR3 has 14 amino acids. The germline CDR1 and CDR2 sequences are SGHTA and FQGNSA. CDR3 loop: CASSLEQGNTEAFF. CDR3 coding DNA: TGTGCCAGCAGCTTAGAACAGGGGAACACTGAAGCTTTCTTT.

The chain is built from TRBV2 and TRBJ2-3; TRBD2 matches at 10 bases. V trimming: 7 bases; J trimming: 2 bases; junction bases outside the gene matches: 12. This CDR3 has 17 amino acids. Germline CDR1 reads SNHLY; CDR2 reads FYNNEI. The CDR3 DNA follows: TGTGCCAGCACCAAAAGGGGCCTAGCGGGAGACACAGATACGCAGTATTTT. Its protein product is CASTKRGLAGDTDTQYF.

The V and J genes are TRBV6-1 and TRBJ1-1, with a possible D match to TRBD1 (6 bases). Germline lookup yields CDR1 MNHNS and CDR2 SASEGT. V was trimmed by 7 bases and J by 3 bases, leaving 15 bases between them. This CDR3 comprises 14 residues. CDR3 nucleotide sequence: TGTGCCAGCACCATACAGGGTCTAGACACTGAAGCTTTCTTT. It specifies CASTIQGLDTEAFF.

A remark on this clone: This sequence may be a read error, since a much larger clone differs from it by one base. This chain joins TRBV27 and TRBJ1-6; D ambiguous. With 3 bases removed from V and 8 bases from J, the gap between germline ends came to 5 bases. This CDR3 contains 12 residues. CDR1 and CDR2 (germline): MNHEY, SMNVEV (reference sequence). CDR3 residues: CASSFPDSPLHF. CDR3 DNA sequence: TGTGCCAGCAGTTTCCCAGATTCACCCCTCCACTTT.

J is TRBJ2-1 and V is TRBV5-1; TRBD2 is a possible D gene (6 bases). Germline CDR1 is SGHRS and CDR2 is YFSETQ. This CDR3 is 16 amino acids long. V lost 0 bases to trimming and J lost 0 bases, with 10 bases between them. The CDR3 DNA reads TGCGCCAGCAGCTTGGCGGGGGTCAGCTCCTACAATGAGCAGTTCTTC. Translating gives CASSLAGVSSYNEQFF.

This chain links TRBV6-1 with TRBJ2-7, with unresolved D. CDR1 MNHNS and CDR2 SASEGT come from the germline V gene. Trimming removed 1 base at V and 2 bases at J, with 9 bases between. This CDR3 contains 14 residues. DNA for the CDR3: TGTGCCAGCAGTGAAGGGACGGTTACCTACGAGCAGTACTTC. Its protein is CASSEGTVTYEQYF.

The rearrangement joins TRBV5-4 to TRBJ2-5, with unresolved D. Germline lookup yields CDR1 SGHNT and CDR2 YYREEE (reference sequence). V gave up 5 bases and J gave up 2 bases, with 13 bases separating them. The CDR3 consists of 14 residues. CDR3 nucleotides: TGTGCCAGCAGTCATGATGGCGCACAAGAGACCCAGTACTTC. Translating gives CASSHDGAQETQYF.

J is TRBJ1-2 and V is TRBV7-2, with D possibly being TRBD1 (5 bases). The CDR3 loop spans 11 amino acids. V lost 10 bases and J 2 bases, leaving 8 bases between the germline ends. The germline V gene encodes CDR1 SGHTA and CDR2 FQGNSA. CDR3 nucleotides: TGTGCCAACGGACAAAACTATGGCTACACCTTC. Its protein product is CANGQNYGYTF.

J is TRBJ2-7 and V is TRBV7-8, with D possibly matching TRBD1 (5 bases). The length of the CDR3 is 15 residues. CDR1 is SGHVS, CDR2 FQNEAQ, per germline. Between the trimmed V and J ends, which lost 1 base and 2 bases, there was a span of 12 bases. CDR3 in amino acids: CASSLEPQDTYEQYF. The DNA of the CDR3 is TGTGCCAGCAGCTTAGAGCCCCAGGACACCTACGAGCAGTACTTC.

This chain connects TRBV7-9 to TRBJ2-7, with D possibly being TRBD1 (6 bases). Between the trimmed V and J ends, which lost 4 bases and 2 bases, there was a span of 9 bases. The germline gives CDR1 SEHNR, CDR2 FQNEAQ (reference sequence). The CDR3 covers 13 residues. CDR3 in amino acids: CASSSGQPYEQYF. For the CDR3, the DNA is TGTGCCAGCAGCTCAGGACAGCCCTACGAGCAGTACTTC.

V and J are TRBV28 and TRBJ1-2, with unresolved D. Germline V lookup: CDR1 MDHEN, CDR2 SYDVKM. The CDR3 runs 15 residues. Trimming took off 1 base at V and 0 bases at J, with 9 bases between the two ends. The CDR3 sequence: CASSLSGFSNYGYTF. CDR3 DNA: TGTGCCAGCAGTTTATCGGGATTTTCTAACTATGGCTACACCTTC.

The rearrangement uses TRBV6-1 and TRBJ1-6; D is ambiguous. V lost 3 bases and J lost 7, with 10 bases in between. Germline assignment: CDR1 MNHNS and CDR2 SASEGT. The CDR3 has 14 residues. CDR3 bases: TGTGCCAGCAGTGAGGGGTCTCAGAATTCACCCCTCCACTTT. Its translation: CASSEGSQNSPLHF.

This chain joins TRBV6-1 and TRBJ2-7; D remains ambiguous. Per the germline V gene, CDR1 is MNHNS and CDR2 is SASEGT. This CDR3 contains 13 residues. Trimming pared 5 bases from V and 0 bases from J, leaving 8 bases between. This CDR3 is CASSYLSSYEQYF. The CDR3 nucleotides read TGTGCCAGCAGTTATCTGAGCTCCTACGAGCAGTACTTC.

V is TRBV10-2 and J is TRBJ1-5; TRBD1 might be the D (6 bases). From germline, CDR1 is WSHSY and CDR2 SAAADI. The V and J ends lost 2 bases and 4 bases respectively, with 12 bases between them. The CDR3 sequence is 15 residues long. The CDR3, as DNA: TGCGCCAGCAGTGAGCTCGGAGGGGGGAATCAGCCCCAGCATTTT. Translating gives CASSELGGGNQPQHF.

There are a few counts of this clone. The chain is built from TRBV6-5 and TRBJ1-2, with a weak D call TRBD1 (5 bases). The V gene lost 7 bases and the J gene lost 6 bases, with 12 bases spanning the gap. The CDR3 consists of 12 residues. Germline CDR1 MNHEY, CDR2 SVGAGI. CDR3: CASTRGGDGYTF. In DNA form, the CDR3 reads TGTGCCAGCACTAGGGGAGGCGATGGCTACACCTTC.

The chain carries TRBV25-1 and TRBJ2-2; TRBD2 is a possible D gene (5 bases). The CDR3 has 15 amino acids. The germline V gene encodes CDR1 MGHDK and CDR2 SYGVNS. Trimming removed 6 bases from V and 0 bases from J, with 11 bases in between. The CDR3 DNA reads TGTGCCAGCAGGGACGAGGGATCGAACACCGGGGAGCTGTTTTTT. Protein sequence: CASRDEGSNTGELFF.

This chain uses TRBV12-2 with TRBJ2-2; the DNA was not compared with TRBD2, the D call given in the table. TRBV12-2 is an annotated pseudogene. There are 18 residues in the CDR3. The CDR3 nucleotides read TGTGCAAGTCGCTCACGGAGGATAGCGACACCGAACACCGGGGAGCTGTTTTTT. Amino acids: CASRSRRIATPNTGELFF.

The chain carries TRBV11-2 and TRBJ2-5; D unresolved. V was cut by 1 base and J by 5 bases, with 8 bases left in between. Germline V CDR1 and CDR2: SGHAT, FQNNGV. This CDR3 contains 13 residues. The CDR3 nucleotides are TGTGCCAGCAGCTTAGGGCAGGCGGAGACCCAGTACTTC. It encodes CASSLGQAETQYF.

The rearrangement links TRBV10-1 to TRBJ1-2, with no clear D. Per the germline V gene, CDR1 is WNHNN and CDR2 is SYGVQD (reference sequence). The germline V and J ends were trimmed by 3 bases and 8 bases, with 10 bases remaining between them. The CDR3 is 12 residues long. The CDR3 DNA sequence: TGCGCCAGCAGTGACGGCCAGAGGGGCTACACCTTC. This codes for CASSDGQRGYTF.

The chain uses TRBV30 and TRBJ1-4, with TRBD1 identical over 12 bases. The CDR3 covers 15 residues. Trimming cost V 4 bases and J 14 bases; bases outside gene matches: 14. The germline CDR1 and CDR2 sequences are GTSNPN and SVGIG (reference sequence). The CDR3 loop reads CAWNPGTGGGTGLFF. CDR3 DNA sequence: TGTGCCTGGAACCCCGGGACAGGGGGCGGGACGGGTCTGTTTTTT.

The chain uses TRBV30 and TRBJ1-5; D gene ambiguous. Trimming took 4 bases from V and 1 from J, leaving 8 bases between them. This CDR3 spans 13 amino acids. The V gene's germline CDR1 is GTSNPN and CDR2 SVGIG (reference sequence). The CDR3 loop is CAWNTDSNQPQHF. The CDR3 DNA reads TGTGCCTGGAATACAGACAGCAATCAGCCCCAGCATTTT.

The chain is built from TRBV5-1 and TRBJ2-5, with D possibly matching TRBD1 (5 bases). V was trimmed by 0 bases and J by 5 bases, leaving 14 bases between them. Germline CDR1 and CDR2: SGHRS and YFSETQ. The CDR3 has 15 amino acids. Written as DNA, the CDR3 is TGCGCCAGCAGCTTGGCATCAGGGCGGCGGGAGACCCAGTACTTC. It specifies CASSLASGRRETQYF. Drawing the rest from reference TRBV5-1 and TRBJ2-5, the complete variable domain is KAGVTQTPRYLIKTRGQQVTLSCSPISGHRSVSWYQQTPGQGLQFLFEYFSETQRNKGNFPGRFSGRQFSNSRSEMNVSTLELGDSALYLCASSLASGRRETQYFGPGTRLLVL.